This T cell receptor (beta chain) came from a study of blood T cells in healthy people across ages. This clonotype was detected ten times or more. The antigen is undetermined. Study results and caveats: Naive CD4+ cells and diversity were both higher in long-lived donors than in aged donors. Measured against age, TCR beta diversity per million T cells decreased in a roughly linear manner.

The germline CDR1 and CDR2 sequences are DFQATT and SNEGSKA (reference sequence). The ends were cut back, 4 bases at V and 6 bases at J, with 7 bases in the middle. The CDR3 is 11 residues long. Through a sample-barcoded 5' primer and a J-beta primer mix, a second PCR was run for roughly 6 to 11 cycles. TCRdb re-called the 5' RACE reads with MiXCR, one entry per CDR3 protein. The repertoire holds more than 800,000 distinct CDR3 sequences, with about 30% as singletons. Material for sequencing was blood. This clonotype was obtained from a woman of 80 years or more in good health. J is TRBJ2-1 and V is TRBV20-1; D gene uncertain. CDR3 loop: CSATISNEQFF. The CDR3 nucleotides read TGCAGTGCTACTATCAGCAATGAGCAGTTCTTC.